The rows below give T cell receptor beta chains drawn from one sample of a study of blood T cells in healthy people across ages. MiXCR, run by TCRdb on the 5' RACE reads, gives a single entry per CDR3 protein. The data contain 630,000 or so distinct CDR3 sequences, around 31% of them seen just once; the ten biggest clones take up approximately 14%. Source material: blood. The receptors here all came from a woman of 80 years or more in good health. Each CDR3 is given with its conserved first and last residue. D genes are given only for firm matches. The size field is filled for only some rows; it gives once, few, many or a size class.

>TRBJ2-3|TRBV6-5|many|TRBD2
CASSPQLGGGTDTQYF
TGTGCCAGCAGCCCGCAACTGGGGGGGGGAACAGATACGCAGTATTTT
>TRBJ1-1|TRBV20-1|few|NA
CSARDLGIGAFF
TGCAGTGCTAGAGATCTCGGGATTGGAGCTTTCTTT
>TRBJ2-3|TRBV20-1|NA|TRBD2
CSARGSSGTPFGGTQYF
TGCAGTGCTAGAGGATCTAGCGGGACGCCCTTTGGGGGTACGCAGTATTTT
>TRBJ2-1|TRBV12-3/TRBV12-4|many|NA
CASSLVNGNEQFF
TGTGCCAGCAGTTTAGTGAATGGTAATGAGCAGTTCTTC
>TRBJ2-5|TRBV20-1|many|NA
CSARDQRGQETQYF
TGCAGTGCTAGAGATCAAAGGGGCCAAGAGACCCAGTACTTC
>TRBJ2-7|TRBV20-1|many|TRBD1
CSARDWGQGDEQYF
TGCAGTGCTAGAGATTGGGGGCAGGGGGACGAGCAGTACTTC
>TRBJ1-3|TRBV2|NA|NA
CASSEAPRFSGNTIYF
TGTGCCAGCAGTGAAGCGCCGCGATTCTCTGGAAACACCATATATTTT
>TRBJ2-1|TRBV14|many|TRBD2
CASSLNQRGGSYNEQFF
TGTGCCAGCAGCCTAAACCAGCGGGGGGGCTCCTACAATGAGCAGTTCTTC
>TRBJ2-3|TRBV4-2|many|TRBD2
CASSRTSGGNTDTQYF
TGTGCCAGCAGCCGAACTAGCGGGGGGAACACAGATACGCAGTATTTT
>TRBJ2-7|TRBV7-6|many|TRBD1
CASGGDRVNEQYF
TGTGCCAGCGGGGGGGACAGGGTTAACGAGCAGTACTTC
>TRBJ1-3|TRBV4-3|NA|NA
CASSQDVQGSSGNTIYF
TGCGCCAGCAGCCAAGATGTCCAGGGAAGCTCTGGAAACACCATATATTTT
>TRBJ1-1|TRBV9|NA|NA
CASSVQLGDTEAFF
TGTGCCAGCAGCGTGCAGTTGGGGGACACTGAAGCTTTCTTT
>TRBJ2-1|TRBV29-1|NA|NA
CSALEGSSYNEQFF
TGCAGCGCCCTCGAGGGGAGCTCCTACAATGAGCAGTTCTTC
>TRBJ2-1|TRBV29-1|many|TRBD2
CSVERGTSGGNEQFF
TGCAGCGTTGAACGCGGGACTAGCGGGGGGAATGAGCAGTTCTTC
>TRBJ2-3|TRBV5-1|many|NA
CASSLQGPSLDTQYF
TGCGCCAGCAGCTTGCAGGGGCCCTCACTGGATACGCAGTATTTT
>TRBJ2-5|TRBV27|many|TRBD1
CASSPDRGRGETQYF
TGTGCCAGCAGTCCCGATAGGGGGCGAGGGGAGACCCAGTACTTC
>TRBJ2-7|TRBV28|NA|TRBD1
CASIPRGRSYEQYF
TGTGCCAGCATTCCCAGGGGGCGATCCTACGAGCAGTACTTC
>TRBJ2-2|TRBV6-1|NA|TRBD1
CASSRDSTGELFF
TGTGCCAGCAGCCGGGACAGCACCGGGGAGCTGTTTTTT
>TRBJ2-6|TRBV30|few|NA
CAWSVQGFSGANVLTF
TGTGCCTGGAGTGTACAAGGGTTCTCTGGGGCCAACGTCCTGACTTTC
>TRBJ1-6|TRBV6-6|few|NA
CASRNFPDSPLHF
TGTGCCAGCAGAAACTTTCCGGATTCACCCCTCCACTTT
>TRBJ1-1|TRBV2|NA|TRBD1
CASSVEQGAGAFF
TGTGCCAGCAGTGTCGAACAGGGGGCTGGGGCTTTCTTT
>TRBJ2-7|TRBV20-1|few|NA
CSAQTSWSSYEQYF
TGCAGTGCCCAAACCTCATGGAGCTCCTACGAGCAGTACTTC
>TRBJ1-4|TRBV28|few|NA
CAIGKGRANEKLFF
TGTGCCATTGGAAAGGGGAGAGCTAATGAAAAACTGTTTTTT